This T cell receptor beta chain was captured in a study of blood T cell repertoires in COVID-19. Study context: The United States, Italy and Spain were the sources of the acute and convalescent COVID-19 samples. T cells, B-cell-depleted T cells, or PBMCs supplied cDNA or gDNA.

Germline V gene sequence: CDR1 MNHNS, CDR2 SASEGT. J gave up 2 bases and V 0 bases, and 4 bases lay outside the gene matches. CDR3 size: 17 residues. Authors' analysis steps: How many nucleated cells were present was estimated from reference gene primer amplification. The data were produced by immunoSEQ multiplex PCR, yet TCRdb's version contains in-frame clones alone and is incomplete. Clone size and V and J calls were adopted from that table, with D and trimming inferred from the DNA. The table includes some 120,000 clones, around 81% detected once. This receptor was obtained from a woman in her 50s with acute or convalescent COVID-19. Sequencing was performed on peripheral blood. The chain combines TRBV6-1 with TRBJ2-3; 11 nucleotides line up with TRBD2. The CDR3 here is CASSEARLAGNTDTQYF. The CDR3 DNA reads TGTGCCAGCAGTGAAGCAAGACTAGCGGGGAACACAGATACGCAGTATTTT.